The source of this TCR beta chain is a study of T cells expressing NK-cell markers. Whole-study context: The eight sequenced donors comprised seven who were HCMV-seropositive and one who was seronegative. Whole-study results and caveats: The dominant NKG2C+ clonotypes represented about 1.0-7.0% of CD8+ T cells in over 5 donors.

This CDR3 contains 12 residues. Germline-derived CDR1 and CDR2 are SQVTM and ANQGSEA. On this clonotype: The antigen remains undetermined.

cDNA encoding TCR beta was synthesized via 5'RACE template switching incorporating UMIs. TCRdb re-called the 5' RACE reads and shows each CDR3 protein once, DNA omitted. The sample table sets out about 400,000 distinct CDR3 sequences. The receptor's source is a woman aged 50 to 60 in good health. Sequencing was carried out using blood T cells: a sorted CD56 or NKG2C T cell subset, CD4+ or CD8+ T cells, or bulk PBMC T cells (not recorded which). The chain carries TRBV29-1 and TRBJ2-5; with no DNA, the TCRdb D assignment of TRBD1 cannot be verified. The CDR3 sequence is CSVMWGDANQYF.